A selection of T cell receptor beta chains follows, all from one sample in a study of blood T cell repertoires in COVID-19. Profiled with immunoSEQ multiplex PCR; TCRdb holds only in-frame clones, not every one. The sample shows about 110,000 clones, about 90% of them seen only once. The sample consisted of peripheral blood. The source of these receptors is a man aged 40-50 years with active or convalescent COVID-19. CDR3s include the opening cysteine and the closing phenylalanine or tryptophan. The order of the fields is V gene, J gene, CDR3 protein.

V: TRBV28
J: TRBJ1-4
CDR3: CASSQGGALEKLFF

V: TRBV7-3
J: TRBJ1-2
CDR3: CASSKQGDGYTF

V: TRBV18
J: TRBJ1-1
CDR3: CASSPPGRGRDTEAFF

V: TRBV19
J: TRBJ1-1
CDR3: CASSMGRNTEAFF

V: TRBV5-1
J: TRBJ1-2
CDR3: CASSPGNPYGYTF

V: TRBV7-2
J: TRBJ1-6
CDR3: CASSSPGEYSPLHF

V: TRBV5-1
J: TRBJ1-1
CDR3: CASSLNSPENTEAFF

V: TRBV19
J: TRBJ1-1
CDR3: CASRPGTSGTEAFF

V: TRBV7-3
J: TRBJ1-1
CDR3: CASSFARGREAFF

V: TRBV5-1
J: TRBJ2-3
CDR3: CASSSPGQATTDTQYF

V: TRBV19
J: TRBJ2-3
CDR3: CASQPAGSTDTQYF

V: TRBV2
J: TRBJ1-4
CDR3: CASSDRGTTNEKLFF

V: TRBV29-1
J: TRBJ1-1
CDR3: CSGITGINGKGTEAFF

V: TRBV3-1/TRBV3-2
J: TRBJ2-2
CDR3: CASSLRRGSGTGELFF

V: TRBV5-8
J: TRBJ1-5
CDR3: CASSPGQKNSNQPQHF

V: TRBV5-4
J: TRBJ1-1
CDR3: CASSPTWSTEAFF

V: TRBV21-1
J: TRBJ1-1
CDR3: CASSHVFYTFF

V: TRBV7-2
J: TRBJ2-5
CDR3: CASSSRQGSQETQYF

V: TRBV28
J: TRBJ1-5
CDR3: CASSLTVSNQPQHF

V: TRBV30
J: TRBJ2-7
CDR3: CAWSLGGGEQYF

V: TRBV27
J: TRBJ1-5
CDR3: CASSSRGQPQHF

V: TRBV10-3
J: TRBJ2-5
CDR3: CAISLRQGSSQETQYF

V: TRBV5-1
J: TRBJ2-5
CDR3: CASSDGRSGETQYF

V: TRBV9
J: TRBJ2-1
CDR3: CASSVALAGSFGGNEQFF

V: TRBV10-1
J: TRBJ1-2
CDR3: CASSESQSHGYTF

V: TRBV28
J: TRBJ1-1
CDR3: CASSLYGERNTEAFF

V: TRBV23-1
J: TRBJ1-2
CDR3: CASSQPNRPGWDRNKFSLYGYTF

V: TRBV29-1
J: TRBJ1-5
CDR3: CSVGDSYQPQHF

V: TRBV3-1/TRBV3-2
J: TRBJ2-1
CDR3: CASSQDGLQGSRGEQFF

V: TRBV7-2
J: TRBJ1-1
CDR3: CASSLRQMNTEAFF

V: TRBV18
J: TRBJ2-7
CDR3: CASSPTLSEQYF

V: TRBV5-1
J: TRBJ2-7
CDR3: CASSLAGSYEQYF

V: TRBV27
J: TRBJ2-5
CDR3: CASRVGGTGGQETQYF

V: TRBV3-1/TRBV3-2
J: TRBJ2-3
CDR3: CASSQPSTDTQYF

V: TRBV5-1
J: TRBJ1-2
CDR3: CASSLDRNYGYTF

V: TRBV25-1
J: TRBJ2-1
CDR3: CASSDGIGSYNEQFF

V: TRBV19
J: TRBJ2-7
CDR3: CASSIGTAYEQYF

V: TRBV29-1
J: TRBJ2-7
CDR3: CSVAGQGVYEQYF

V: TRBV4-1
J: TRBJ1-2
CDR3: CASSHSPGGVRGYTF

V: TRBV13
J: TRBJ2-7
CDR3: CASRKFRGQGMSIPEQYF

V: TRBV19
J: TRBJ2-1
CDR3: CASSMGGYNEQFF